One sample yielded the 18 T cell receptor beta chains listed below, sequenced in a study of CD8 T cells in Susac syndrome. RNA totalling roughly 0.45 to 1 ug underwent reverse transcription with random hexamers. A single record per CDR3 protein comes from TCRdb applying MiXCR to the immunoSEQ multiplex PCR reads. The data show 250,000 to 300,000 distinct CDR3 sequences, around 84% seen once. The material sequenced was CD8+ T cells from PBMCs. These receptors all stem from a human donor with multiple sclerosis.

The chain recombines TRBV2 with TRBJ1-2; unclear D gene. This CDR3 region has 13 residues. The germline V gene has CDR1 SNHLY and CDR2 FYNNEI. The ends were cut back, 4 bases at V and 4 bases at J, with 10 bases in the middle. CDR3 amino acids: CASSGRLSYGYTF. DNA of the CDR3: TGTGCCAGCAGTGGGAGATTATCCTATGGCTACACCTTC.

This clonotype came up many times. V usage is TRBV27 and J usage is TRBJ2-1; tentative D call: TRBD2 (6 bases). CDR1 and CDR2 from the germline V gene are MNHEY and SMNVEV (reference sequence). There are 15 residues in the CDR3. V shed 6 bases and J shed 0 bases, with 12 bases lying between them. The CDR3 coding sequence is TGTGCCAGCAGCTTGGGGGGAAGCTCCTACAATGAGCAGTTCTTC. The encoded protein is CASSLGGSSYNEQFF.

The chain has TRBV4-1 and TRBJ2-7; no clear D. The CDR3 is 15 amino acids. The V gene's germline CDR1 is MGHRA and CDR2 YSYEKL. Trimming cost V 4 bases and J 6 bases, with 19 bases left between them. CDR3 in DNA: TGCGCCAGCAGCCGTCTGGTCGAGGCGGTAGGCGAGCAGTACTTC. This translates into CASSRLVEAVGEQYF.

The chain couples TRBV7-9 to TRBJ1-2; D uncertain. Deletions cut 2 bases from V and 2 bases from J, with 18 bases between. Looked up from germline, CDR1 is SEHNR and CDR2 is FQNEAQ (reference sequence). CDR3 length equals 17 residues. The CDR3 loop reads CASSLLSPPPGNYGYTF. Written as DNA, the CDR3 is TGTGCCAGCAGCTTATTGTCACCCCCTCCCGGGAACTATGGCTACACCTTC. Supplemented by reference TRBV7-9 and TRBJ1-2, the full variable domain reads DTGVSQNPRHKITKRGQNVTFRCDPISEHNRLYWYRQTLGQGPEFLTYFQNEAQLEKSRLLSDRFSAERPKGSFSTLEIQRTEQGDSAMYLCASSLLSPPPGNYGYTFGSGTRLTVV.

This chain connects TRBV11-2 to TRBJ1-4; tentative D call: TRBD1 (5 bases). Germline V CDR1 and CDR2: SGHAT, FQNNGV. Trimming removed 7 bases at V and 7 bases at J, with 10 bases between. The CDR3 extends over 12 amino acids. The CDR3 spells CASTQAREKLFF. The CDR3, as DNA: TGTGCCAGCACACAGGCTCGTGAAAAACTGTTTTTT.

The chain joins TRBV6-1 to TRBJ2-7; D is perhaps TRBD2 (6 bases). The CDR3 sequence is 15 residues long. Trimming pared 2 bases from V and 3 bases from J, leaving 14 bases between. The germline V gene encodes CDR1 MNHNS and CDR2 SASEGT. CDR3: CASSETSGSYYEQYF. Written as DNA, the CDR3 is TGTGCCAGCAGTGAAACGAGCGGGTCCTACTACGAGCAGTACTTC.

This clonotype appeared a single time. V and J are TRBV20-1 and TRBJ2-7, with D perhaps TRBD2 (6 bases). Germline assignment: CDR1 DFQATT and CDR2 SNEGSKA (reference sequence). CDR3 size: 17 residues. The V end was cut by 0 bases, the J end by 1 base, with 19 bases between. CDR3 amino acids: CSARDGVLGGESYEQYF. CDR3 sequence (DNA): TGCAGTGCTAGAGATGGGGTTTTGGGGGGAGAATCCTACGAGCAGTACTTC.

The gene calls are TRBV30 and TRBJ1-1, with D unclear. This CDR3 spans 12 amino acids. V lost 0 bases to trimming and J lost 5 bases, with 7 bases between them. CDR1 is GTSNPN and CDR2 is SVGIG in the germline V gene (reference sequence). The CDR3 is CAWSVLGTEAFF. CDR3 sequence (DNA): TGTGCCTGGAGTGTACTCGGTACTGAAGCTTTCTTT.

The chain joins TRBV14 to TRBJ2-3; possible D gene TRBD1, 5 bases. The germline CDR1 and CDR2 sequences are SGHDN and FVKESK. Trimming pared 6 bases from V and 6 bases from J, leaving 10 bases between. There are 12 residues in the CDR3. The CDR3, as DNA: TGTGCCAGCAGAGATAACAGGGATACGCAGTATTTT. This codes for CASRDNRDTQYF.

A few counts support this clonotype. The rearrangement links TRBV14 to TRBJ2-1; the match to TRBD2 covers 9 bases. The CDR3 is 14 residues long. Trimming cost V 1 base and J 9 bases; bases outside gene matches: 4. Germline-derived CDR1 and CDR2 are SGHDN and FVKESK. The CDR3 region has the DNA TGTGCCAGCAGCCAAGGGCTAGCGGGATCTGAGCAGTTCTTC. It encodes CASSQGLAGSEQFF.

CDR3 sequence: CASSSGSSTDTQYF. DNA for the CDR3: TGTGCCAGCAGTTCAGGTAGTAGCACAGATACGCAGTATTTT. The chain links TRBV27 to TRBJ2-3; D remains unclear. V dropped 4 bases and J dropped 0 bases, with 8 bases sitting between them. The CDR3 length is 14 residues. Germline V gene lookup returns CDR1 MNHEY and CDR2 SMNVEV (reference sequence).

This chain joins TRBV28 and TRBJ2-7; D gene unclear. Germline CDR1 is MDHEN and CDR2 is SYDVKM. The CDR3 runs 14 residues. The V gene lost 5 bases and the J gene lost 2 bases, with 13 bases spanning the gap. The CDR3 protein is CASSPARVTYEQYF. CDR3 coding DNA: TGTGCCAGCAGTCCCGCTCGGGTTACCTACGAGCAGTACTTC.

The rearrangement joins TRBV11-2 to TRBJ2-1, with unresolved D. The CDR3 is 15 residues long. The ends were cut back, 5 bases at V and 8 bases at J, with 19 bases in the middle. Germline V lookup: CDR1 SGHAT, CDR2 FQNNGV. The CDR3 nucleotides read TGTGCCAGCAGCCTGACCTTATACAAGTCGGATGAGCAGTTCTTC. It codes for CASSLTLYKSDEQFF.

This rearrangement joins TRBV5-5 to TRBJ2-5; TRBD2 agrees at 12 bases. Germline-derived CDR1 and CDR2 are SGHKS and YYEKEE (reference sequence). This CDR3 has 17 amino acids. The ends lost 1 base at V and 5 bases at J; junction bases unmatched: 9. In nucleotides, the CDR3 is TGTGCCAGCAGCTTGATCGCTAGCGGGAGGGCCAGGGAGACCCAGTACTTC. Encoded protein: CASSLIASGRARETQYF. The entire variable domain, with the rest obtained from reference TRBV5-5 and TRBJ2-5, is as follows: DAGVTQSPTHLIKTRGQQVTLRCSPISGHKSVSWYQQVLGQGPQFIFQYYEKEERGRGNFPDRFSARQFPNYSSELNVNALLLGDSALYLCASSLIASGRARETQYFGPGTRLLVL.

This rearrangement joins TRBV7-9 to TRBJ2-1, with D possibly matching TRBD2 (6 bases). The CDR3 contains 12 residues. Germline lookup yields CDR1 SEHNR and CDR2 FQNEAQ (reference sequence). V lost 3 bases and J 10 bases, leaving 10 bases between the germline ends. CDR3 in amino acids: CASSFIAEEQFF. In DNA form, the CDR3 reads TGTGCCAGCAGCTTTATAGCGGAAGAGCAGTTCTTC.

CDR3 DNA: TGTGCCAGCAGCTTAGGCCCAAGCACCATATATTTT. Its translation: CASSLGPSTIYF. V is TRBV13 and J is TRBJ1-3; no clear D. The CDR3 sequence is 12 residues long. V was pared by 0 bases and J by 9 bases, with 6 bases between. In germline, CDR1 is PRHDT, CDR2 FYEKMQ (reference sequence).

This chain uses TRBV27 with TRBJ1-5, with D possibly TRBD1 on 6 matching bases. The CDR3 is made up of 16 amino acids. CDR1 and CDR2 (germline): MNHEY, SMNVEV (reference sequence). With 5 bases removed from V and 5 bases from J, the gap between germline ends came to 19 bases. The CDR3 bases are TGTGCCAGCAGTGCTTCCTCAGGGGAGAAAGATCAGCCCCAGCATTTT. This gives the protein CASSASSGEKDQPQHF.

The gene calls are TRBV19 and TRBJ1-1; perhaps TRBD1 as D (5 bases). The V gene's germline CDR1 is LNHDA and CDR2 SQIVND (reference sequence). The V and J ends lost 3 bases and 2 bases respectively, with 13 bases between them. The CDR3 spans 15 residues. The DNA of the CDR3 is TGTGCCAGTAGTATGCCCCCAGGGAGAAACACTGAAGCTTTCTTT. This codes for CASSMPPGRNTEAFF.